The 25 T cell receptor beta chains below come from one sample, sequenced in a study of T cells in Graves' hyperthyroidism and ophthalmopathy. Researchers amplified the TCR beta CDR3 regions from RNA transcripts. The HTBI primer set drove a first-round RT-PCR of the TCR CDR3. MiXCR, applied by TCRdb to the multiplex PCR reads, yields one record per CDR3 protein. The sample lists 250,000 or so distinct CDR3 sequences, 13% to 15% seen once, with roughly 30% in the top ten. Sequencing was performed on blood. Receptor source: a woman aged 50 to 60 with Graves' hyperthyroidism that later progressed to Graves' ophthalmopathy.

This clonotype was counted at least ten times. The rearrangement joins TRBV28 to TRBJ2-6; the D is unclear. Trimming shortened V by 8 bases and J by 0 bases, and 8 bases separated the two germline ends. The CDR3 totals 14 residues. Per germline, CDR1 MDHEN and CDR2 SYDVKM. In DNA, the CDR3 is TGTGCCAGCGGGGTCCACTCTGGGGCCAACGTCCTGACTTTC. It codes for CASGVHSGANVLTF.

The rearrangement links TRBV20-1 to TRBJ2-1, with no clear D. Trimming cost V 5 bases and J 1 base, with 15 bases left between them. In germline, CDR1 is DFQATT, CDR2 SNEGSKA (reference sequence). The CDR3 sequence is 15 residues long. The CDR3 coding sequence is TGCAGTGCTGCGAGGATTAGCAGATCCTACAATGAGCAGTTCTTC. Its protein product is CSAARISRSYNEQFF.

In this sample, this clonotype turned up a few times. This chain joins TRBV6-4 and TRBJ2-2; a weak D match, TRBD1 (5 bases). V dropped 3 bases and J dropped 5 bases, with 10 bases sitting between them. Germline CDR1 MRHNA, CDR2 SNTAGT. The CDR3 runs to 14 residues. This chain's CDR3 is CASSEQGRTGELFF. The CDR3 DNA sequence: TGTGCCAGCAGTGAGCAGGGTAGAACCGGGGAGCTGTTTTTT.

V is TRBV19 and J is TRBJ2-6; D not resolved. Germline assignment: CDR1 LNHDA and CDR2 SQIVND (reference sequence). The CDR3 extends over 11 amino acids. The CDR3 DNA follows: TGTGCTCCCCCGCGCACCAACGTCCTGACTTTC. Its translation: CAPPRTNVLTF.

This clonotype occurred many times. V and J are TRBV20-1 and TRBJ2-7; 10 nucleotides match TRBD2. V lost 6 bases, J lost 6 bases, and 8 bases stayed unmatched. The CDR3 consists of 13 residues. CDR1 and CDR2 (germline): DFQATT, SNEGSKA (reference sequence). CDR3 sequence reads: CSATPGLASEQYF. Written as DNA, the CDR3 is TGCAGTGCCACCCCGGGACTAGCGTCCGAGCAGTACTTC.

In this sample, this clonotype turned up a few times. The V gene is TRBV28, the J gene TRBJ1-1; no definite D call. The CDR3 runs 11 residues. V was cut by 5 bases and J by 10 bases, with 11 bases left in between. The germline gives CDR1 MDHEN, CDR2 SYDVKM. CDR3 DNA sequence: TGTGCCAGCAGTCCGGGGTCCGTAGCTTTCTTT. It specifies CASSPGSVAFF.

This clonotype has at least ten counts. This chain uses TRBV5-6 with TRBJ2-5, with D perhaps TRBD1 or TRBD2 (7 bases each). The germline V and J ends were trimmed by 3 bases and 4 bases, with 19 bases remaining between them. CDR3 size: 16 residues. Germline-derived CDR1 and CDR2 are SGHDT and YYEEEE. The CDR3 bases are TGTGCCAGCAGCTCGGGGGGAGGGGGCTCAAGAGAGACCCAGTACTTC. This sequence encodes CASSSGGGGSRETQYF.

This clonotype was seen only once. The rearrangement uses TRBV5-4 and TRBJ1-4; 7 bases fit TRBD1. From germline, CDR1 is SGHNT and CDR2 YYREEE (reference sequence). This CDR3 is built from 16 residues. Germline trimming cut 4 bases from V and 8 bases from J; bases unmatched to any gene: 14. CDR3 amino acids: CASSLPGGQGGEKLFF. The CDR3 DNA reads as TGTGCCAGCAGCCTCCCCGGGGGGCAGGGGGGCGAAAAACTGTTTTTT.

At least ten counts were recorded for this clonotype. This chain links TRBV3-1 with TRBJ2-7; 9 bases align to TRBD2. The CDR3 runs 15 residues. J lost 5 bases, V lost 2 bases, and 7 bases had no gene match. In germline, CDR1 is LGHDT, CDR2 YNNKEL (reference sequence). The CDR3 DNA is TGTGCCAGCAGCCAAAACAGCGGGAGGATTGACGAGCAGTACTTC. It yields the protein CASSQNSGRIDEQYF.

This clonotype occurred a few times. Since a much larger clone is just one base distant, this may be a read error. V is TRBV5-1 and J is TRBJ2-1; 9 bases align to TRBD2. Trimming cost V 6 bases and J 0 bases; bases outside gene matches: 7. The germline V gene encodes CDR1 SGHRS and CDR2 YFSETQ. This CDR3 has 16 residues. The CDR3 DNA follows: TGCGCCAGCATCCCCGAAGCGGGAGGCTCCTACAATGAGCAGTTCTTC. Amino acid sequence: CASIPEAGGSYNEQFF.

The table lists this clonotype with a few counts. The genes are TRBV19 and TRBJ1-5, with TRBD1 identical over 7 bases. The V and J ends lost 7 bases and 3 bases, in that order; junction bases with no gene match: 6. The CDR3 totals 14 residues. Germline V gene data show CDR1 as LNHDA and CDR2 as SQIVND (reference sequence). The DNA of the CDR3 is TGTGCCAGTACAACGGACAGGACCAATCAGCCCCAGCATTTT. Its translation: CASTTDRTNQPQHF.

Many counts were recorded for this clonotype. The chain joins TRBV6-1 to TRBJ2-7; 9 nucleotides agree with TRBD1. Germline V lookup: CDR1 MNHNS, CDR2 SASEGT. The V segment lost 2 bases and the J segment 6 bases; nucleotides outside the gene matches: 5. The CDR3 runs to 14 residues. The CDR3 nucleotides are TGTGCCAGCAGTGAACGGGACAGGGCGGGCGAGCAGTACTTC. This sequence encodes CASSERDRAGEQYF.

This chain uses TRBV25-1 with TRBJ1-1; 9 bases agree with TRBD1. Germline V lookup: CDR1 MGHDK, CDR2 SYGVNS. The CDR3 covers 15 residues. V gave up 6 bases and J gave up 2 bases; unmatched junction bases: 7. DNA of the CDR3: TGTGCCAGCAGAGCCTGGGACAGGGATAACACTGAAGCTTTCTTT. It encodes CASRAWDRDNTEAFF. The full variable domain, completed using reference TRBV25-1 and TRBJ1-1, is EADIYQTPRYLVIGTGKKITLECSQTMGHDKMYWYQQDPGMELHLIHYSYGVNSTEKGDLSSESTVSRIRTEHFPLTLESARPSHTSQYLCASRAWDRDNTEAFFGQGTRLTVV.

This clonotype was seen a few times. The V call is TRBV14, the J call TRBJ2-4; TRBD1 matches 7 bases. The junction had 9 bases not matched to a gene; V was cut back by 1 base and J by 15 bases. CDR1 and CDR2 from the germline V gene are SGHDN and FVKESK. CDR3 size: 13 residues. The CDR3 bases are TGTGCCAGCAGCCAAGGATGGACAGGAGGTCTGTACTTC. Its protein product is CASSQGWTGGLYF.

This clonotype was seen many times. J is TRBJ2-3 and V is TRBV20-1, with 8 positions matching TRBD2. The CDR3 length is 13 residues. Germline values: CDR1 DFQATT, CDR2 SNEGSKA (reference sequence). V gave up 6 bases and J gave up 5 bases; unmatched junction bases: 7. The CDR3 DNA reads TGCAGTGCGGAAGCGGGAGCGAGAGATACGCAGTATTTT. Protein: CSAEAGARDTQYF.

Ten or more counts support this clonotype. The chain employs TRBV29-1 and TRBJ2-1, with D unclear. V shed 6 bases and J shed 8 bases, with 23 bases lying between them. CDR1 and CDR2 from the germline V gene are SQVTM and ANQGSEA. This CDR3 has 15 residues. The CDR3 region is CSVATTLVLNDEQFF. The DNA for the CDR3 is TGCAGCGTAGCGACGACCTTGGTACTGAACGATGAGCAGTTCTTC.

Many counts were recorded for this clonotype. This chain connects TRBV27 to TRBJ2-3, with TRBD2 matching over 7 bases. V lost 4 bases and J lost 0; bases outside the gene matches: 13. This CDR3 region has 18 residues. Germline V gene sequence: CDR1 MNHEY, CDR2 SMNVEV (reference sequence). The CDR3 coding sequence is TGTGCCAGCAGTTCCCTAGCGGACCCTACGGGGAGCACAGATACGCAGTATTTT. Translation gives CASSSLADPTGSTDTQYF.

There are many counts of this clonotype. The V call is TRBV20-1, the J call TRBJ1-1, with D maybe TRBD1 (5 bases). The CDR3 contains 14 residues. CDR1 is DFQATT, CDR2 SNEGSKA, per germline (reference sequence). Trimming pared 2 bases from V and 1 base from J, leaving 11 bases between. The CDR3 loop is CSARKGAQNTEAFF. DNA of the CDR3: TGCAGTGCTAGAAAAGGGGCCCAGAACACTGAAGCTTTCTTT.

This clonotype appeared many times. The rearrangement links TRBV12-5 to TRBJ2-6, with D uncertain. Germline CDR1 and CDR2: LGHNT and FRNRAP. V lost 2 bases to trimming and J lost 1 base, with 0 bases between them. CDR3 length: 13 amino acids. This CDR3 reads CASGLSGANVLTF. The CDR3 DNA sequence: TGTGCTAGTGGTTTGTCTGGGGCCAACGTCCTGACTTTC.

This clonotype was observed at least ten times. This rearrangement joins TRBV2 to TRBJ2-7; D may be TRBD2 (6 bases). Trimming cost V 4 bases and J 4 bases, with 14 bases left between them. The CDR3 totals 14 residues. CDR1 and CDR2 from the germline V gene are SNHLY and FYNNEI. CDR3 in DNA: TGTGCCAGCAGTGTTGGAGGGGAGCTATACGAGCAGTACTTC. Its protein is CASSVGGELYEQYF. Full variable domain (remainder filled in from reference TRBV2 and TRBJ2-7): EPEVTQTPSHQVTQMGQEVILRCVPISNHLYFYWYRQILGQKVEFLVSFYNNEISEKSEIFDDQFSVERPDGSNFTLKIRSTKLEDSAMYFCASSVGGELYEQYFGPGTRLTVT.

The table lists this clonotype with a few counts. The chain uses TRBV5-1 and TRBJ1-1; D is possibly TRBD1 (5 bases). Per the germline V gene, CDR1 is SGHRS and CDR2 is YFSETQ. Trimming took off 5 bases at V and 0 bases at J, with 14 bases between the two ends. The CDR3 contains 15 residues. The CDR3 loop reads CASSRGLLMNTEAFF. CDR3 bases: TGCGCCAGCAGTAGGGGACTCCTAATGAACACTGAAGCTTTCTTT.

This clonotype came up once. The chain couples TRBV9 to TRBJ2-1, with D perhaps TRBD2 (7 bases). The germline V gene encodes CDR1 SGDLS and CDR2 YYNGEE. The V and J ends lost 3 bases and 4 bases respectively, with 14 bases between them. The CDR3 spans 15 residues. CDR3 region: CASSGGGGQYNEQFF. The CDR3 DNA sequence: TGTGCCAGCAGCGGGGGGGGAGGACAGTACAATGAGCAGTTCTTC.

The J gene is TRBJ1-1, the V gene TRBV5-1; 8 bases match TRBD1. This CDR3 has 16 amino acids. Looked up from germline, CDR1 is SGHRS and CDR2 is YFSETQ. Losses at the gene ends were 1 base for V and 1 base for J; bases not matched to a gene: 6. The CDR3 coding sequence is TGCGCCAGCAGCTTGTGGGGACAGGCTAAGAACACTGAAGCTTTCTTT. This sequence encodes CASSLWGQAKNTEAFF.

The V gene is TRBV6-1, the J gene TRBJ2-1; the match to TRBD2 covers 11 bases. The CDR3 length is 14 residues. Germline trimming cut 6 bases from V and 5 bases from J; bases unmatched to any gene: 3. Germline loops: CDR1 MNHNS, CDR2 SASEGT. CDR3 sequence: CASRLAGVNNEQFF. The DNA for the CDR3 is TGTGCCAGCAGACTAGCGGGAGTCAACAATGAGCAGTTCTTC.

In this sample, this clonotype turned up many times. The V gene is TRBV20-1, the J gene TRBJ1-1, with TRBD1 identical over 8 bases. J gave up 1 base and V 6 bases, and 7 bases lay outside the gene matches. CDR3 size: 14 residues. Looked up from germline, CDR1 is DFQATT and CDR2 is SNEGSKA (reference sequence). Here the CDR3 DNA reads TGCAGTGCCCCCAGACAGGGGACGAACACTGAAGCTTTCTTT. It codes for CSAPRQGTNTEAFF.